Below, 7 T cell receptor beta chains from the same sample are listed, as sequenced in a study of cytomegalovirus exposure and HLA in healthy donors. Researchers ran the PCR with 60 Vbeta and 13 Jbeta primers. Profiled with immunoSEQ multiplex PCR; TCRdb holds only in-frame clones, not every one. Among approximately 150,000 clones listed, roughly 88% were seen once. Sequencing was carried out using PBMCs. The origin of the receptors is a woman aged 40 to 50 in good health and CMV-seronegative.

This clone has just a few counts. The chain has TRBV5-4 and TRBJ1-1; D is possibly TRBD1 (6 bases). Trimming took 4 bases from V and 2 from J, leaving 9 bases between them. This CDR3 is built from 13 residues. In germline, CDR1 is SGHNT, CDR2 YYREEE (reference sequence). The chain's CDR3 is CASSLGHNTEAFF. The CDR3 DNA sequence: TGTGCCAGCAGCCTGGGACACAACACTGAAGCTTTCTTT.

This chain connects TRBV28 to TRBJ1-1; D possibly corresponds to TRBD1 (6 bases). The CDR3 spans 16 residues. Trimming shortened V by 3 bases and J by 2 bases, and 16 bases separated the two germline ends. Per the germline V gene, CDR1 is MDHEN and CDR2 is SYDVKM. Here the CDR3 reads CASSFWSGTLNTEAFF. The CDR3 region has the DNA TGTGCCAGCAGTTTTTGGTCAGGGACATTAAACACTGAAGCTTTCTTT.

This chain uses TRBV7-9 with TRBJ1-2; TRBD1 matches at 9 bases. The trim removed 4 bases at V and 6 bases at J, leaving 12 bases unmatched. Germline V gene sequence: CDR1 SEHNR, CDR2 FQNEAQ (reference sequence). The CDR3 spans 16 residues. CDR3 region: CASSSGATGGSDGYTF. CDR3 nucleotide sequence: TGTGCCAGCAGCTCTGGGGCCACAGGGGGCTCAGATGGCTACACCTTC.

V usage is TRBV6-5 and J usage is TRBJ2-1, with 7 bases matching TRBD1. Per the germline V gene, CDR1 is MNHEY and CDR2 is SVGAGI. V was clipped by 5 bases and J by 4 bases; unmatched bases: 5. The CDR3 runs to 14 residues. Here the CDR3 reads CASSGQVAYNEQFF. The CDR3 nucleotides read TGTGCCAGCAGTGGACAGGTCGCGTACAATGAGCAGTTCTTC.

The V call is TRBV11-3, the J call TRBJ2-3; D gene uncertain. Germline values: CDR1 SGHNT, CDR2 YENEEA. V dropped 5 bases and J dropped 2 bases, with 2 bases sitting between them. This CDR3 contains 11 residues. CDR3 coding DNA: TGTGCCAGCAGCCACACAGATACGCAGTATTTT. This encodes CASSHTDTQYF.

The chain recombines TRBV11-2 with TRBJ2-5; D gene unclear. V lost 5 bases and J 2 bases, leaving 3 bases between the germline ends. This CDR3 region has 11 residues. Per germline, CDR1 SGHAT and CDR2 FQNNGV. CDR3 nucleotides: TGTGCCAGCAGCGCGCAAGAGACCCAGTACTTC. It specifies CASSAQETQYF.

The chain is built from TRBV7-2 and TRBJ2-5; 7 nucleotides agree with TRBD2. With 5 bases clipped from V and 2 bases from J, the junction kept 8 bases outside the gene matches. CDR3 size: 15 residues. The germline gives CDR1 SGHTA, CDR2 FQGNSA. The CDR3: CASSQRGTIQETQYF. The CDR3 DNA reads as TGTGCCAGCAGCCAACGTGGGACTATACAAGAGACCCAGTACTTC.